This T cell receptor gamma chain was captured by sequencing in a study of gamma delta lymphoproliferative disorders and STAT genes. Overall study context: For the delta chain, EuroClonality-NGS standard procedure was applied.

Genomic DNA from isolated PBMCs served as the sequencing template. The J segment lost 23 bases and the V segment lost 8 bases, leaving 22 bases of the junction unmatched. There are 15 residues in the CDR3. As regards this clone: Its target is unknown. TCRdb pairs this DNA with a much larger clone's protein that differs at residue 14, likely a read error; the protein shown was translated from the DNA.

Broader study findings: Nearly all major patient gamma and delta clonotypes were public; only a couple of gamma clonotypes were disease-private.

TCRdb made new clone calls on the multiplex PCR reads using CATT. The table includes about 1,500 gamma-chain clones, more than 8% detected once. The TCR comes from a human donor in good health. V and J are TRGV10 and TRGJP. TCRdb lists no J gene, so it was determined here by aligning the DNA to germline. TRGV10 is assigned to the ORF class and has an uncertain function. Sequenced input: blood. CDR3 region: CAAWDLGTTGWFKVF. DNA for the CDR3: TGTGCTGCGTGGGATTTGGGGACCACTGGTTGGTTCAAGGTATTT.